A single sample is the source of the 20 T cell receptor beta chains below, sequenced in a study of pediatric ulcerative colitis (dated by TCRdb to the late 2010s). The library was made by the immunoSEQ multiplex PCR assay. Sourced from immuneACCESS, this table was stored by TCRdb with only in-frame sequences that have V and J called. A share of the clones is absent; for the studies checked, an unresolved V gene accounts for under half, and the remainder has no known explanation. This sample is represented by about 40,000 clones; 75% of them were singletons. 8% to 9.5% of the sample is in the top ten clones. One to two pinch biopsies were taken from the rectum for research during colonoscopy. Sequenced sample: gut tissue. These receptors came from a boy aged 5-17 years with severe ulcerative colitis.

The V call is TRBV4-1, the J call TRBJ1-5; D unclear. Germline CDR1 reads MGHRA; CDR2 reads YSYEKL. V shed 1 base and J shed 6 bases, with 7 bases lying between them. This CDR3 region has 13 residues. The CDR3 is CASSQGPFQPQHF. The CDR3 DNA is TGCGCCAGCAGCCAAGGCCCTTTTCAGCCCCAGCATTTT.

This chain connects TRBV7-2 to TRBJ1-2; D is possibly TRBD1 (6 bases). The CDR3 consists of 14 residues. V lost 4 bases and J 8 bases, leaving 17 bases between the germline ends. Germline V gene data show CDR1 as SGHTA and CDR2 as FQGNSA. CDR3: CASSSSGGAGGYTF. The CDR3 DNA sequence: TGTGCCAGCAGCTCCTCGGGGGGCGCGGGGGGCTACACCTTC. Using reference TRBV7-2 and TRBJ1-2 for the parts outside the CDR3, the full variable domain is GAGVSQSPSNKVTEKGKDVELRCDPISGHTALYWYRQSLGQGLEFLIYFQGNSAPDKSGLPSDRFSAERTGGSVSTLTIQRTQQEDSAVYLCASSSSGGAGGYTFGSGTRLTVV.

This chain uses TRBV6-1 with TRBJ1-3; the match to TRBD1 covers 7 bases. Germline trimming cut 1 base from V and 0 bases from J; bases unmatched to any gene: 12. This CDR3 is 19 amino acids long. Germline CDR1 MNHNS, CDR2 SASEGT. CDR3 DNA: TGTGCCAGCAGTGAAGTGACAGGGATCCCCATTGACTCTGGAAACACCATATATTTT. Its protein product is CASSEVTGIPIDSGNTIYF.

This clone appeared a single time. The chain joins TRBV7-3 to TRBJ1-6; tentative D call: TRBD1 (5 bases). Germline V gene sequence: CDR1 SGHTA, CDR2 FQGTGA. V lost 4 bases and J lost 7, with 11 bases in between. The CDR3 totals 14 residues. The CDR3 loop reads CASSSGLLNSPLHF. DNA of the CDR3: TGTGCCAGCAGCTCGGGACTGCTCAATTCACCCCTCCACTTT. Complete variable domain (other parts from reference TRBV7-3 and TRBJ1-6): GAGVSQTPSNKVTEKGKYVELRCDPISGHTALYWYRQSLGQGPEFLIYFQGTGAADDSGLPNDRFFAVRPEGSVSTLKIQRTERGDSAVYLCASSSGLLNSPLHFGNGTRLTVT.

This chain uses TRBV6-1 with TRBJ1-5, with TRBD1 as a possible D gene (5 bases). CDR3 length equals 15 residues. Germline V lookup: CDR1 MNHNS, CDR2 SASEGT. Trimming shortened V by 2 bases and J by 2 bases, and 10 bases separated the two germline ends. Here the CDR3 reads CASSEYGRGNQPQHF. In DNA, the CDR3 is TGTGCCAGCAGTGAATACGGCAGGGGCAATCAGCCCCAGCATTTT.

The V call is TRBV29-1, the J call TRBJ2-3; TRBD2 matches 7 bases. Losses at the gene ends were 1 base for V and 5 bases for J; bases not matched to a gene: 12. CDR3 length: 16 residues. From germline, CDR1 is SQVTM and CDR2 ANQGSEA. Here the CDR3 DNA reads TGCAGCGTTGAAGGTGGGAGGGATGGGTTAGGAGATACGCAGTATTTT. It encodes CSVEGGRDGLGDTQYF.

The chain has TRBV19 and TRBJ1-1, with 7 bases lining up with TRBD1. CDR3 size: 15 residues. Germline V gene data show CDR1 as LNHDA and CDR2 as SQIVND (reference sequence). J was trimmed by 3 bases and V by 3 bases; bases with no gene match: 7. The CDR3 DNA reads TGTGCCAGTAGTATGGGGCTACAGGGGCACACTGAAGCTTTCTTT. This encodes CASSMGLQGHTEAFF.

The CDR3 region is CASSPSDYNEQFF. The CDR3 nucleotides read TGTGCCAGCAGCCCATCAGACTACAATGAGCAGTTCTTC. The chain has TRBV11-3 and TRBJ2-1; D ambiguous. CDR1 SGHNT and CDR2 YENEEA come from the germline V gene. Deletions cut 5 bases from V and 3 bases from J, with 8 bases between. The CDR3 covers 13 residues. Based on the CDR3 plus reference TRBV11-3 and TRBJ2-1, the full variable domain is EAGVVQSPRYKIIEKKQPVAFWCNPISGHNTLYWYLQNLGQGPELLIRYENEEAVDDSQLPKDRFSAERLKGVDSTLKIQPAELGDSAVYLCASSPSDYNEQFFGPGTRLTVL.

The chain joins TRBV2 to TRBJ2-4; no clear D gene. Germline CDR1 reads SNHLY; CDR2 reads FYNNEI. Trimming removed 3 bases from V and 0 bases from J, with 9 bases in between. The length of the CDR3 is 15 residues. The CDR3 is CASSDRTLAKNIQYF. CDR3 DNA: TGTGCCAGCAGTGACCGGACCCTAGCCAAAAACATTCAGTACTTC. The entire variable domain, with the rest obtained from reference TRBV2 and TRBJ2-4, is as follows: EPEVTQTPSHQVTQMGQEVILRCVPISNHLYFYWYRQILGQKVEFLVSFYNNEISEKSEIFDDQFSVERPDGSNFTLKIRSTKLEDSAMYFCASSDRTLAKNIQYFGAGTRLSVL.

The rearrangement uses TRBV6-1 and TRBJ1-4, with 12 positions matching TRBD1. Germline lookup yields CDR1 MNHNS and CDR2 SASEGT. The CDR3 sequence is 15 residues long. Trimming cost V 0 bases and J 11 bases; bases outside gene matches: 4. The CDR3 region is CASSEAGTGGEKLFF. In nucleotides, the CDR3 is TGTGCCAGCAGTGAAGCCGGGACAGGGGGCGAGAAACTGTTTTTT.

Turning to this clone: At one end, the junction sequence differs from germline, possibly due to a read error. V usage is TRBV15 and J usage is TRBJ1-5; 8 bases are shared with TRBD1. Germline loops: CDR1 LNHNV, CDR2 YYDKDF (reference sequence). CDR3 length: 14 amino acids. The CDR3 DNA reads as TGTGCCACCAGCAGAGAATTCCCCGGGACAGGATCGTATTTT. This sequence encodes CATSREFPGTGSYF.

The chain links TRBV6-5 to TRBJ2-4, with TRBD2 identical over 8 bases. The CDR3 runs 12 residues. Unmatched junction bases numbered 4, after V lost 6 bases and J lost 9 bases. CDR1 is MNHEY and CDR2 is SVGAGI in the germline V gene. This chain's CDR3 is CASRATSGIQYF. DNA of the CDR3: TGTGCCAGCAGAGCCACTAGCGGCATTCAGTACTTC.

V gene TRBV9 combines with J gene TRBJ1-1; a possible D gene is TRBD1 (6 bases). This CDR3 has 13 amino acids. Germline CDR1 is SGDLS and CDR2 is YYNGEE. With 0 bases removed from V and 5 bases from J, the gap between germline ends came to 8 bases. The CDR3 is CASSVGTGTEAFF. The CDR3 DNA reads as TGTGCCAGCAGCGTAGGAACAGGGACTGAAGCTTTCTTT.

This chain uses TRBV2 with TRBJ2-7; maybe TRBD2 (6 bases). The CDR3 length is 14 residues. The V end lost 8 bases, the J end lost 0 bases, and 14 bases lay between the germline ends. Germline loops: CDR1 SNHLY, CDR2 FYNNEI. CDR3: CASYPRGTSYEQYF. The CDR3 DNA is TGTGCCAGCTACCCTCGCGGGACCTCCTACGAGCAGTACTTC.

The chain uses TRBV4-1 and TRBJ2-7; the D is unclear. Looked up from germline, CDR1 is MGHRA and CDR2 is YSYEKL. V was cut by 0 bases and J by 0 bases, with 12 bases left in between. The CDR3 length is 16 residues. The CDR3 region has the DNA TGCGCCAGCAGCCAAGATCTTGAAGGGTTCTCCTACGAGCAGTACTTC. Amino acids: CASSQDLEGFSYEQYF.

The chain combines TRBV29-1 with TRBJ2-7, with TRBD2 matching 7 bases. The V segment lost 7 bases and the J segment 1 base; nucleotides outside the gene matches: 10. Germline V gene sequence: CDR1 SQVTM, CDR2 ANQGSEA. This CDR3 region has 14 residues. The CDR3 coding sequence is TGCAGCGCTGGGGAGGGCAGTGGATCCTACGAGCAGTACTTC. Translated: CSAGEGSGSYEQYF.

This clone came up a few times. The J gene is TRBJ1-2, the V gene TRBV5-8; D gene unclear. The germline gives CDR1 SGHTS, CDR2 YDEGEE. The CDR3 has 16 amino acids. V gave up 4 bases and J gave up 5 bases, with 21 bases separating them. The CDR3 bases are TGTGCCAGCAGCCGAGCCGCATTTACAGAGGTTTATGGCTACACCTTC. It encodes CASSRAAFTEVYGYTF. The variable domain in full, with the rest retrieved from reference TRBV5-8 and TRBJ1-2, is EAGVTQSPTHLIKTRGQQATLRCSPISGHTSVYWYQQALGLGLQFLLWYDEGEERNRGNFPPRFSGRQFPNYSSELNVNALELEDSALYLCASSRAAFTEVYGYTFGSGTRLTVV.

This chain links TRBV7-2 with TRBJ2-3; the match to TRBD2 covers 7 bases. The germline V gene encodes CDR1 SGHTA and CDR2 FQGNSA. V was pared by 5 bases and J by 0 bases, with 8 bases of the junction left unmatched. The CDR3 runs 16 residues. CDR3 coding DNA: TGTGCCAGCAGCACTGGACTAGTGGGAAGCACAGATACGCAGTATTTT. It codes for CASSTGLVGSTDTQYF.

This sequence joins TRBV29-1 and TRBJ1-2; D not resolved. The CDR3 is 12 amino acids. Trimming pared 0 bases from V and 8 bases from J, leaving 10 bases between. From germline, CDR1 is SQVTM and CDR2 ANQGSEA. The DNA of the CDR3 is TGCAGCGTTGAAGATGGTAGGTTCGGCTACACCTTC. This translates into CSVEDGRFGYTF.

V and J are TRBV7-3 and TRBJ2-2; D is possibly TRBD1 or TRBD2 (5 bases each). Trimming pared 5 bases from V and 5 bases from J, leaving 21 bases between. The germline V gene has CDR1 SGHTA and CDR2 FQGTGA. The CDR3 is 17 amino acids. CDR3 region: CASSPLPGAAGTGELFF. The DNA for the CDR3 is TGTGCCAGCAGCCCACTCCCCGGGGCCGCTGGGACCGGGGAGCTGTTTTTT. Full variable domain (remainder filled in from reference TRBV7-3 and TRBJ2-2): GAGVSQTPSNKVTEKGKYVELRCDPISGHTALYWYRQSLGQGPEFLIYFQGTGAADDSGLPNDRFFAVRPEGSVSTLKIQRTERGDSAVYLCASSPLPGAAGTGELFFGEGSRLTVL.